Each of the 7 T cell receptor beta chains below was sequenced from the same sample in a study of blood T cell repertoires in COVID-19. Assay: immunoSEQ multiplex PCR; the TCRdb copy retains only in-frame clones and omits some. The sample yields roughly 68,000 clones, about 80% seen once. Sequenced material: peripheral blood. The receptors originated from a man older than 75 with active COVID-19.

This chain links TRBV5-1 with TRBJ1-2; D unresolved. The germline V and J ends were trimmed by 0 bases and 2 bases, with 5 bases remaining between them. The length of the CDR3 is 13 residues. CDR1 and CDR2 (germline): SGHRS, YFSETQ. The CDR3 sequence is CASSLDRNYGYTF. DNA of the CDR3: TGCGCCAGCAGCTTGGACAGAAACTATGGCTACACCTTC. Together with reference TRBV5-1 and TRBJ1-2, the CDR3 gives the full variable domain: KAGVTQTPRYLIKTRGQQVTLSCSPISGHRSVSWYQQTPGQGLQFLFEYFSETQRNKGNFPGRFSGRQFSNSRSEMNVSTLELGDSALYLCASSLDRNYGYTFGSGTRLTVV.

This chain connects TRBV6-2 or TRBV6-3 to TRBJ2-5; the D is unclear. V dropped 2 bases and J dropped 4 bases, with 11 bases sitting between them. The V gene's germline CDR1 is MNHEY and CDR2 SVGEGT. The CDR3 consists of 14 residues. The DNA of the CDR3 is TGTGCCAGCAGTTACATCACCGGTGGAGAGACCCAGTACTTC. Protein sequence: CASSYITGGETQYF.

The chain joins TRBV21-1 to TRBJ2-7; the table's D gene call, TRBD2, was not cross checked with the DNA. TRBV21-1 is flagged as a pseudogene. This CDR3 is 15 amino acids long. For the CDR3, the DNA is TGTGCCAGCAGCAAAGAAGCTAGCGGGACTCACGAGCAGTACTTC. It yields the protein CASSKEASGTHEQYF.

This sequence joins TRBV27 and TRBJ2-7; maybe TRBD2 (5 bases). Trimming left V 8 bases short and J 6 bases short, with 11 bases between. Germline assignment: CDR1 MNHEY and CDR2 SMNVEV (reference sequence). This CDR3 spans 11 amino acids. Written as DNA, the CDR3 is TGTGCCAGCGTACGGGGTACCGAGCAGTACTTC. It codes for CASVRGTEQYF.

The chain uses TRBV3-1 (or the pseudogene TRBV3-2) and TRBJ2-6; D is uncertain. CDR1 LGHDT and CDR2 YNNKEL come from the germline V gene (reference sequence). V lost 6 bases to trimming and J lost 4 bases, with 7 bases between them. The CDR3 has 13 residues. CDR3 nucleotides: TGTGCCAGCAGGGTGAGAGGGGCCAACGTCCTGACTTTC. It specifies CASRVRGANVLTF.

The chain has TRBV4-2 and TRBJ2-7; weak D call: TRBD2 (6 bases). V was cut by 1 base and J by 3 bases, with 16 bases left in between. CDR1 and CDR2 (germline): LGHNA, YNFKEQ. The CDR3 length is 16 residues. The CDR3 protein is CASSQGPRGGNYEQYF. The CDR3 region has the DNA TGTGCCAGCAGCCAAGGTCCCCGGGGCGGGAACTACGAGCAGTACTTC.

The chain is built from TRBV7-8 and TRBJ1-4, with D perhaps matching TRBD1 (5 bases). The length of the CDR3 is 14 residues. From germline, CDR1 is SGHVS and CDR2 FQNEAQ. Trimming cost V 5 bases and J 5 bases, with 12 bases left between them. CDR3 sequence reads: CASSQTELNEKLFF. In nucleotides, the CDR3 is TGTGCCAGCAGCCAGACAGAACTCAATGAAAAACTGTTTTTT.